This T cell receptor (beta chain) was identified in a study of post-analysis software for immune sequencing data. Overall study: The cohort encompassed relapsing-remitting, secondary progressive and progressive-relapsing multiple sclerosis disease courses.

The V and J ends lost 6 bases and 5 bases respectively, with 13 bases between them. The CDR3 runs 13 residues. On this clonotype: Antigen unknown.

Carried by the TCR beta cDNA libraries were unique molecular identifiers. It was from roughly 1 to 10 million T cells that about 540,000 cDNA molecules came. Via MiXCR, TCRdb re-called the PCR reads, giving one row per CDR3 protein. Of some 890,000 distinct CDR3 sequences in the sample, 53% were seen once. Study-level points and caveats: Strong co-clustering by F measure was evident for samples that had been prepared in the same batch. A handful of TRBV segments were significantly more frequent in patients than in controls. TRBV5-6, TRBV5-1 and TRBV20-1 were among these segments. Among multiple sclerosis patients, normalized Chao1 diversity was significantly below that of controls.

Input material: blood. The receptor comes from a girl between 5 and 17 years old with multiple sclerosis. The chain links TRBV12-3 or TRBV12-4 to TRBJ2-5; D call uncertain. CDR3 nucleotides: TGTGCCAGCAGCCCCGGGCCCCGGGAGACCCAGTACTTC. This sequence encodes CASSPGPRETQYF.